This T cell receptor beta chain is drawn from a study of CD8+ T cells in alopecia areata. From alopecia areata patients, lesional scalp punch biopsies and peripheral blood were collected. The CDR3 has 14 amino acids. Germline CDR1 reads MNHNY; CDR2 reads SVGAGI (reference sequence). V lost 5 bases and J 4 bases, leaving 14 bases between the germline ends. TCR sequencing used cDNA made by reverse transcription of extracted RNA. Profiled with immunoSEQ multiplex PCR; TCRdb holds only in-frame clones, not every one. The sample lists some 240,000 clones; 50% to 70% were seen once. By share, this clone counts as medium-sized (0.01 to 0.1%). Its antigen is not identified. Study observations and caveats: Higher clonality than in normal scalp was seen in lesional scalp, especially alopecia totalis/universalis. Sequencing of scalp tissue also captures the resident alphabeta T cells of normal skin. Relative to mice, TCR sharing across patients was less clear, a difference possibly HLA-related.

The receptor comes from a human donor with alopecia areata. This sequence joins TRBV6-6 and TRBJ1-2, with D tentatively TRBD1 (5 bases). Sequenced here: CD4+ T cells sorted from blood, sampled at week 0. DNA for the CDR3: TGTGCCAGCAGTAAGGGAGGGGTCCCCTATGGCTACACCTTC. Protein: CASSKGGVPYGYTF.